The rows below give T cell receptor beta chains drawn from one sample of a study of blood T cell repertoires in COVID-19. Data came from immunoSEQ multiplex PCR; TCRdb stores just in-frame clones and leaves some out. The repertoire holds 250,000 to 300,000 clones, with 88% as singletons. Sequencing was done on a sample of peripheral blood. These receptors all stem from a woman younger than 45 with COVID-19, enrolled during active disease. The CDR3 runs from the conserved cysteine through the conserved F or W. D genes are given only for firm matches. The size entry is marked missing in some rows and otherwise reads once, few, many or a size class.

clone size,J gene,V gene,D gene,CDR3 DNA,CDR3 protein
.,TRBJ1-4,TRBV30,.,TGTGCCTGGAGTGTACCGGGGGGATTTGGTGAAAAACTGTTTTTT,CAWSVPGGFGEKLFF
.,TRBJ1-1,TRBV28,.,TGTGCCAGCAGTCCCCGGGGGGTGGGCACTGAAGCTTTCTTT,CASSPRGVGTEAFF
.,TRBJ1-2,TRBV5-1,TRBD1,TGCGCCAGCAGCCCCACCGTGGGACAGAGGTCGCGCTATGGCTACACCTTC,CASSPTVGQRSRYGYTF
.,TRBJ1-4,TRBV28,TRBD1,TGTGCCAGCAGTCAGACAGGGGAAGGTGAAAAACTGTTTTTT,CASSQTGEGEKLFF
once,TRBJ2-5,TRBV28,TRBD2,TGTGCCAGCAGTTTGGTCGCGGGAGGCGAGACCCAGTACTTC,CASSLVAGGETQYF
.,TRBJ2-3,TRBV21-1,.,TGTGCCAGCAGCAAAGTACCGGGACTAGCGGAGGACACAGATACGCAGTATTTT,CASSKVPGLAEDTDTQYF
once,TRBJ2-3,TRBV27,TRBD2,TGTGCCAGCAGTTCCGGGACTAGCGGGAGCGTAGATACGCAGTATTTT,CASSSGTSGSVDTQYF
.,TRBJ1-1,TRBV6-5,.,TGTGCCAGCAGTTACGTCTACAGCTACATGAACACTGAAGCTTTCTTT,CASSYVYSYMNTEAFF
.,TRBJ2-7,TRBV27,TRBD2,TGTGCCACACGGGGGGTTGGGACTAGTAACTACGAGCAGTACTTC,CATRGVGTSNYEQYF
once,TRBJ2-7,TRBV7-2,.,TGTGCCAGCAGGGGGGGGCAGCGAATCCACGAGCAGTACTTC,CASRGGQRIHEQYF
once,TRBJ2-4,TRBV6-5,TRBD2,TGTGCCAGCAGTTACGGTAGCGGGAGTAACATTCAGTACTTC,CASSYGSGSNIQYF
once,TRBJ2-1,TRBV6-6,TRBD2,TGTGCCAGCAGTTACTCGCTAGCGGGAGGGAATGAGCAGTTCTTC,CASSYSLAGGNEQFF
.,TRBJ2-2,TRBV13,TRBD2,TGTGCCAGCAGACCAACACTAGCGGGAGTCGTCCCCGGGGAGCTGTTTTTT,CASRPTLAGVVPGELFF
.,TRBJ2-1,TRBV19,.,TGTGCCAGTAGTGCGGACAAATACAATGAGCAGTTCTTC,CASSADKYNEQFF
once,TRBJ2-5,TRBV6-5,TRBD2,TGTGCCAGCAGTTACTCGACTAGCGGGAAGGAGACCCAGTACTTC,CASSYSTSGKETQYF
.,TRBJ2-5,TRBV21-1,.,TGTGCCAGCAGCAAATTCTGGGGAGGATACTTC,CASSKFWGGYF
few,TRBJ1-6,TRBV10-3,TRBD1,TGTGCCATCAGTGGCGGGACAGACTATAATTCACCCCTCCACTTT,CAISGGTDYNSPLHF
.,TRBJ1-1,TRBV3-1/TRBV3-2,.,TGTGCCAGCAGCCTACAAGGAGGCACTGAAGCTTTCTTT,CASSLQGGTEAFF
.,TRBJ1-2,TRBV9,TRBD1,TGTGCCAGCAGCGTAGTGGCAGGGGGAGACTATGGCTACACCTTC,CASSVVAGGDYGYTF
.,TRBJ2-7,TRBV5-1,TRBD2,TGCGCCAGCAGCCTCGGACTAGCGGGAGGAGGTGAGCAGTACTTC,CASSLGLAGGGEQYF
.,TRBJ2-5,TRBV28,.,TGTGCCACCTCCTGGGCCCGGCAAGAGACCCAGTACTTC,CATSWARQETQYF
.,TRBJ2-7,TRBV7-2,TRBD2,TGTGCCAGCAGCTTAGCGGGAGGGTGGAGGTACGAGCAGTACTTC,CASSLAGGWRYEQYF
.,TRBJ2-7,TRBV28,.,TGTGCCAGCAGTAGCAACTCCTACGAGCAGTACTTC,CASSSNSYEQYF
.,TRBJ2-7,TRBV5-1,.,TGCGCCAGCAGCTTGGCCGAGAGGAGTAGCATTGGCGAGCAGTACTTC,CASSLAERSSIGEQYF
.,TRBJ2-7,TRBV6-2/TRBV6-3,TRBD2,TGTGCCAGCAGTTACCAGCTAGCGGGAGGGCCTTGGGAGCAGTACTTC,CASSYQLAGGPWEQYF
.,TRBJ2-1,TRBV7-3,TRBD1,TGTGCCAGCGGACCCACGAGGGACAGCAATGAGCAGTTCTTC,CASGPTRDSNEQFF
once,TRBJ1-4,TRBV25-1,TRBD1,TGTGCCAGCAGTGTACAGGGGGCGTCCGATGAAAAACTGTTTTTT,CASSVQGASDEKLFF
.,TRBJ2-7,TRBV28,.,TGTGCCAGCACCGGGAGGACAGTGGGGATAGAGCAGTACTTC,CASTGRTVGIEQYF
.,TRBJ1-1,TRBV6-6,.,TGTGCCAGCAGTCCCGGGATTACAAACACTGAAGCTTTCTTT,CASSPGITNTEAFF
.,TRBJ2-7,TRBV5-1,TRBD2,TGCGCCAGCAGCTTAGGACTAGCGGGAGGTTACGAGCAGTACTTC,CASSLGLAGGYEQYF
.,TRBJ2-7,TRBV6-5,TRBD1,TGTGCCAGCAGCCAGGGACAGACGATCTACGAGCAGTACTTC,CASSQGQTIYEQYF
.,TRBJ2-5,TRBV9,.,TGTGCCAGCAGCGCAGAGACAGGGACTGGGGAGACCCAGTACTTC,CASSAETGTGETQYF
.,TRBJ1-2,TRBV6-6,.,TGTGCCAGCAGTTACTCTGGGGAGGGGTACTATGGCTACACCTTC,CASSYSGEGYYGYTF
.,TRBJ1-1,TRBV18,.,TGTGCCAGCTCACCACCGAATGGACTCACTGAAGCTTTCTTT,CASSPPNGLTEAFF
.,TRBJ2-3,TRBV14,.,TGTGCCAGCAGCCAAGATATCCTTCCCACAGATACGCAGTATTTT,CASSQDILPTDTQYF
.,TRBJ2-5,TRBV5-1,TRBD1,TGCGCCAGCAGCTTCCGACAGGGGAAAGAAGAGACCCAGTACTTC,CASSFRQGKEETQYF
.,TRBJ1-4,TRBV28,TRBD1,TGTGCCAGCAGTCCCTGGACAGGGGGTGAAAAACTGTTTTTT,CASSPWTGGEKLFF
.,TRBJ1-2,TRBV24-1,.,TGTGCCACCAGTGACAGCTTTGTGCAGGGGAACTATGGCTACACCTTC,CATSDSFVQGNYGYTF
.,TRBJ2-2,TRBV5-4,.,TGTGCCAGCAGCGGGGGACTGAACACCGGGGAGCTGTTTTTT,CASSGGLNTGELFF
.,TRBJ2-7,TRBV19,TRBD1,TGTGCCAGTAGTACTCCGACAGGGACCCGCTACGAGCAGTACTTC,CASSTPTGTRYEQYF
.,TRBJ2-1,TRBV6-4,TRBD2,TGTGCCAGCAGGGGGGGGTACTCTGATGAGCAGTTCTTC,CASRGGYSDEQFF
.,TRBJ2-7,TRBV28,TRBD1,TGTGCCAGCAGTCTGGACAGGGGCCACGAGCAGTACTTC,CASSLDRGHEQYF
.,TRBJ1-2,TRBV10-3,TRBD1,TGTGCCATCAGTGAGGGGGGACAGGGGATGCATGGCTACACCTTC,CAISEGGQGMHGYTF
.,TRBJ2-1,TRBV7-6,TRBD2,TGTGCCAGCAGCTTAGTGCCTAGCGGAGAATACAATGAGCAGTTCTTC,CASSLVPSGEYNEQFF
.,TRBJ2-7,TRBV29-1,.,TGCAGCGTTACCGGGACAAGAGCCTACGAGCAGTACTTC,CSVTGTRAYEQYF
.,TRBJ2-5,TRBV20-1,TRBD2,TGCAGTGCTAGTTACGGACTAGCGACTCAAGAGACCCAGTACTTC,CSASYGLATQETQYF
.,TRBJ2-1,TRBV29-1,TRBD2,TGCAGCGTCCTTCCGCCTAGCGGGAGTCTAGCGTACAATGAGCAGTTCTTC,CSVLPPSGSLAYNEQFF
once,TRBJ1-5,TRBV28,TRBD1,TGTGCCAGCAGGCATCACAGGGGGTTGAGCAATCAGCCCCAGCATTTT,CASRHHRGLSNQPQHF
.,TRBJ2-3,TRBV4-1,TRBD2,TGCGCCAGCAGCCCAGTCGGACGGCGAGGACTTGGCGGGAGGGCCGCAGATACGCAGTATTTT,CASSPVGRRGLGGRAADTQYF
.,TRBJ2-1,TRBV7-9,.,TGTGCCAGCAGCTCCTTCGAGGGCTCCTGGGATGAGCAGTTCTTC,CASSSFEGSWDEQFF
.,TRBJ2-3,TRBV29-1,.,TGCAGCCTTCACAGGGACGGCACAGATACGCAGTATTTT,CSLHRDGTDTQYF
.,TRBJ1-1,TRBV29-1,.,TGCAGCGACGGAAGCGCGAACACTGAAGCTTTCTTT,CSDGSANTEAFF
.,TRBJ1-4,TRBV9,TRBD1,TGTGCCAGCAGCACCGGGACAGGGAATGAAAAACTGTTTTTT,CASSTGTGNEKLFF
.,TRBJ1-5,TRBV5-1,.,TGCGCCAGCAGCTTGGACTATAGCAATCAGCCCCAGCATTTT,CASSLDYSNQPQHF
.,TRBJ1-1,TRBV15,.,TGTGCCACCAGCAGGGAGACGGAGGCCACTGAAGCTTTCTTT,CATSRETEATEAFF
.,TRBJ2-7,TRBV15,.,TGTGCCACCAGCAGAGACCCTAACCCCTACGAGCAGTACTTC,CATSRDPNPYEQYF
.,TRBJ2-6,TRBV4-1,.,TGCGCCAGCAGCCAAGTTACAGGAACCATGAGCGTCCTGACTTTC,CASSQVTGTMSVLTF
.,TRBJ1-2,TRBV6-1,.,TGTGCCAGCAGTGAAATGGGGAGTGATGGCTACACCTTC,CASSEMGSDGYTF
.,TRBJ2-7,TRBV7-2,.,TGTGCCAGCACCAAGGCGGCACCCTACGAGCAGTACTTC,CASTKAAPYEQYF
few,TRBJ1-1,TRBV29-1,.,TGCAGCGCCCAGGGGTACGGGGACACTGAAGCTTTCTTT,CSAQGYGDTEAFF